This TCR beta chain is from a study of CXCR3-negative and CXCR3-positive naive CD8 T cells. As to this clonotype: Its cognate antigen is unknown.

Study conclusions and caveats: Because surface CD5 did not distinguish the naive subsets, TCR strength was inferred from TRB CDR3 properties. CXCR3-positive naive cells had TRB CDR3s that were more hydrophobic than CXCR3-negative naive cells had.

In triplicate, each CD8+ T cell subset was sorted at under 350,000 cells per replicate. A CD45RO-CCR7+CD27+CD95- profile was what naive CD8+ T cells displayed. It was by 5' RACE with UMI labels that the TRB cDNA libraries were prepared. TCRdb re-called the 5' RACE reads and gives one entry per CDR3 protein, without DNA. Its table records around 95,000 distinct CDR3 sequences. This receptor was identified in a human donor in good health. Some clones in this sample may be carry-over from other donors' samples. Sequenced input: naive CXCR3+ CD8+ T cells from blood. The subset was: CD45RO-CCR7+CD27+CD95- naive CD8+ T cells expressing CXCR3 (TNR3+).

The CDR3 reads CAGSNDQIGSGQYF. The chain links TRBV7-2 to TRBJ2-3. Germline-derived CDR1 and CDR2 are SGHTA and FQGNSA. The length of the CDR3 is 14 residues.